This TCR beta chain was retrieved from a study of T-cell memory formation after mild COVID-19. This clonotype was counted between two and nine times. Germline loops: CDR1 DFQATT, CDR2 SNEGSKA (reference sequence). V lost 6 bases and J 3 bases, leaving 18 bases between the germline ends. This CDR3 has 15 residues. TCRdb re-analysed the 5' RACE reads in MiXCR, keeping a single row per CDR3 protein. Among about 560,000 distinct CDR3 sequences, 18% were seen once, and the ten largest hold about 11%. The gene calls are TRBV20-1 and TRBJ2-1; possibly TRBD1 or TRBD2 for D (5 bases each). This TCR came from an adult woman who had mild COVID-19 (a few samples of this study predate the infection). Cell type and time point are not known. The sample was PBMCs or a T cell subset sorted from them (not recorded which). CDR3 loop: CSAREPRQFYNEQFF. The CDR3 region has the DNA TGCAGTGCCCGGGAACCTAGACAGTTCTACAATGAGCAGTTCTTC.